What follows describes a single TCR beta chain. Its antigen is not identified. Every one of the donors was a Caucasian adult that lived in Nashville, Tennessee. Using immunoSEQ multiplex PCR, the repertoire was profiled, and TCRdb retains in-frame clones only, with some absent. Of about 680,000 clones listed, over 65% are singletons. These data are taken from a study of shared clonotypes between healthy human individuals. The study's findings and limits: Sequencing depth was a factor that was expected to affect clonotype sharing among donors.

This clonotype was sampled from a woman in her 30s in good health. Sequenced sample: memory CD4+ T cells sorted from blood. Subset in this sample: CD45RA-negative fraction.

The CDR3: CASLFTSGSYTGELFF. CDR3 sequence (DNA): TGTGCCAGTTTATTTACTAGCGGGAGCTATACCGGGGAGCTGTTTTTT. The chain couples TRBV19 to TRBJ2-2; TRBD2 agrees at 11 bases. Germline-derived CDR1 and CDR2 are LNHDA and SQIVND (reference sequence). The CDR3 length is 16 residues. V lost 8 bases to trimming and J lost 5 bases; unmatched junction nucleotides: 10.